This TCR beta chain comes out of a study of T cell responses to AZD1222 COVID-19 vaccine. Libraries were prepared by immunoSEQ multiplex PCR; TCRdb keeps only in-frame clonotypes and omits some of them. The sample contains about 120,000 clones, about nine tenths of which appear only once. Germline V gives CDR1 LGHNA, CDR2 YNFKEQ. The CDR3 length is 15 residues. J gave up 4 bases and V 1 base, and 6 bases lay outside the gene matches. The chain recombines TRBV4-2 with TRBJ1-2, with 7 bases fitting TRBD1. The material was peripheral blood, obtained 28 days after the second AZD1222 dose. The TCR was taken from an adult who received the AZD1222 COVID-19 vaccine. The CDR3 sequence: CASSQVLRTGYGYTF. CDR3 nucleotide sequence: TGTGCCAGCAGCCAAGTCCTGAGGACAGGCTATGGCTACACCTTC.